This T cell receptor (beta chain) emerged from a study of shared clonotypes between healthy human individuals. On the study more broadly: In total, the donors were two women and a few men aged 18 to 49.

Data came from immunoSEQ multiplex PCR; TCRdb stores just in-frame clones and leaves some out. The sample holds some 630,000 clones, about 78% seen once. As to this clone: The target antigen is unknown.

Study findings and constraints: Investigators expected sequencing depth to affect clonotype sharing among donors. Non-shared clonotypes had lower generation probabilities than clonotypes shared by all four sorted-subset donors. Sorted-subset samples were not fully sequenced, rarefaction indicated.

The V gene lost 5 bases and the J gene lost 7 bases, with 12 bases spanning the gap. Germline CDR1 reads LNHDA; CDR2 reads SQIVND (reference sequence). CDR3 length equals 12 residues. The sequencing sample was made of memory CD4+ T cells sorted from blood. The subset was: CD45RA-negative fraction. The clonotype comes from a woman aged 30 to 39 in good health. The V call is TRBV19, the J call TRBJ2-7; weak D call: TRBD1 (5 bases). The CDR3 sequence: CASSPQGREQYF. For the CDR3, the DNA is TGTGCCAGTAGTCCCCAGGGTCGGGAGCAGTACTTC.